Sequencing of this T cell receptor (beta chain) was carried out in a study of cytomegalovirus exposure and HLA in healthy donors. As for the study in general: In terms of ancestry, the Caucasian-associated cluster contained 75% to 85% of the approximately 400 genotyped donors.

This clone has more than one count but fewer than ten. Its matching antigen is unknown. Study-wide results and limits: Later analysis revealed greater clonal expansion in HLA-associated TCR beta chains than in equally common others. Being productive about 90% or about 30% of the time was typical of most TCR beta V segments in an earlier analysis. In a later analysis, a missense DCLRE1C variant was linked to TCR beta V- and J-gene trimming.

The primer mix had 60 Vbeta and 13 Jbeta primers. Data came from immunoSEQ multiplex PCR; TCRdb stores just in-frame clones and leaves some out. This table has roughly 100,000 clones, about 83% appearing once. The CDR3 loop spans 15 amino acids. Germline trimming cut 0 bases from V and 1 base from J; bases unmatched to any gene: 3. The germline V gene encodes CDR1 SGHRS and CDR2 YFSETQ. The receptor was derived from a man between 18 and 29 years old in good health and CMV-seronegative. The chain employs TRBV5-1 and TRBJ1-2, with 7 bases aligning to TRBD1. The sample taken for sequencing was PBMCs. CDR3 loop: CASSLGGGINYGYTF. CDR3 nucleotides: TGCGCCAGCAGCTTGGGAGGGGGCATTAACTATGGCTACACCTTC.